One TCR beta chain is described in this entry. This clonotype was seen a few times. Its antigen is currently not known. Qualities for individual bases were not recorded, and no much larger clone is one base off. The entry originates in a study of response to subunit inactivated influenza vaccine listed by TCRdb under 2018. As for the study more broadly: To follow how T cells responded to a trivalent subunit inactivated influenza vaccine, the researchers relied on deep quantitative profiling of the T cell receptor repertoire.

CDR3 length: 13 amino acids, cysteine to phenylalanine. Just CDR3 DNA is preserved here, 39 bases in frame from base 1. The germline V gene sets CDR1 to SGHDN and CDR2 to FVKESK. The junction carries 16 bases between V and J, which are trimmed by 3 bases and 11 bases respectively. Broad study findings and their caveats: According to the authors, only a limited number of new T cells may be recruited by each seasonal influenza vaccination.

Library construction relied on RT-PCR. Sequencing instrument: Illumina HiSeq 2500. Using fastp at Q25 and MiXCR, TCRdb reprocessed the public reads and kept productive beta chains. Identical CDR3 protein sequences are pooled into one entry, listed with their most common genes and DNA. A total of 500,000 to 650,000 distinct CDR3 sequences appear in this sample, approximately 7.7% of them only once. 13% of the sample comes from the top ten. This chain is built from TRBV14 and TRBJ1-1; a confident D gene designation cannot be given. Sequencing was performed on PBMCs from blood, taken roughly 24 months after vaccination. This sequence originates from a man between 50 and 75 years old who received an inactivated influenza vaccine. Donor details come from another sample of the same person, matched by shared clones. The CDR3 reads CASSHEQWIGAFF. The nucleotide sequence reads as follows: TGTGCCAGCAGCCACGAACAGTGGATTGGGGCTTTCTTT.